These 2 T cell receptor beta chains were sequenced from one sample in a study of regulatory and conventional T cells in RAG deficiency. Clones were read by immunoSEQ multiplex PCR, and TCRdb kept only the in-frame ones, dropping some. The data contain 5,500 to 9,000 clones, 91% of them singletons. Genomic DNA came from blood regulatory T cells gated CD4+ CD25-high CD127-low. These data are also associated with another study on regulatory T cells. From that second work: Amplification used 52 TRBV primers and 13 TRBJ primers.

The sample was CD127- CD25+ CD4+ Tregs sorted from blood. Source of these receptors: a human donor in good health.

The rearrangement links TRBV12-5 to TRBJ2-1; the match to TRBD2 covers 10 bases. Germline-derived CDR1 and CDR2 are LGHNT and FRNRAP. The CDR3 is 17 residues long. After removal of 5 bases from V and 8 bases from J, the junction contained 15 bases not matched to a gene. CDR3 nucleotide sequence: TGTGCTAGTGGTCTCTCTCAATCAAGCGGGGGGGCTTATGAGCAGTTCTTC. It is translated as CASGLSQSSGGAYEQFF.

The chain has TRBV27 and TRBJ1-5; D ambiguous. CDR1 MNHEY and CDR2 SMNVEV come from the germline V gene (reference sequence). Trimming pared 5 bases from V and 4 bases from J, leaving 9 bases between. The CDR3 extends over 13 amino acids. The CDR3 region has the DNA TGTGCCAGCAGTCGAGACATGAATCAGCCCCAGCATTTT. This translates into CASSRDMNQPQHF.